The rows below give T cell receptor beta chains drawn from one sample of a study of T cell responses to AZD1222 COVID-19 vaccine. Measured with immunoSEQ multiplex PCR; TCRdb has only the in-frame clones, and not every one. In the table there are over 150,000 clones, approximately 95% of which are singletons. Sequences were derived from peripheral blood, sampled 28 days after the second AZD1222 dose. The receptors come from an adult who received the AZD1222 COVID-19 vaccine. Both conserved end residues are part of each CDR3. A D gene is named only where the DNA matches it firmly. Expanded clones are given a class, and other clones once, few, many or no size at all.

CDR3 DNA | CDR3 protein | J gene | clone size | V gene | D gene
TGTGCCAGCAGTTCCCCAGGGGGGAAGGACACTGAAGCTTTCTTT | CASSSPGGKDTEAFF | TRBJ1-1 | once | TRBV28 | TRBD1
TGTGCCAGCAGTCTCAGGACAGGAACTCAGCCCCAGCATTTT | CASSLRTGTQPQHF | TRBJ1-5 | . | TRBV6-2/TRBV6-3 | TRBD1
TGTGCCTCCCTAGCGACTTCCGAAGAGACCCAGTACTTC | CASLATSEETQYF | TRBJ2-5 | . | TRBV30 | .
TGTGCCAGCAGCCAAGGTGGAGGGGCGGTAAAAGGCACTGAAGCTTTCTTT | CASSQGGGAVKGTEAFF | TRBJ1-1 | . | TRBV3-1/TRBV3-2 | .
TGTGCCAGCTCCCTCAGCGGGTCTAATGAAAAACTGTTTTTT | CASSLSGSNEKLFF | TRBJ1-4 | . | TRBV3-1/TRBV3-2 | .
TGTGCCAGCAGTTCGGACAGGGGTTCTGGAAACACCATATATTTT | CASSSDRGSGNTIYF | TRBJ1-3 | . | TRBV2 | TRBD1
TGTGCCAGCAGCCACCAACCCGGGGACAGCTCTAGCACCTTC | CASSHQPGDSSSTF | TRBJ1-2 | . | TRBV3-1/TRBV3-2 | TRBD1
TGTGCCAGCAGCGTTGTCGGGGCCTCTGGAAACACCATATATTTT | CASSVVGASGNTIYF | TRBJ1-3 | . | TRBV9 | .
TGTGCCAGCATGAGGACTCGTAGCTCCTACAATGAGCAGTTCTTC | CASMRTRSSYNEQFF | TRBJ2-1 | . | TRBV27 | .
TGTGCCAGTAGACCCGGAGTTAGCTCCTACGAGCAGTACTTC | CASRPGVSSYEQYF | TRBJ2-7 | once | TRBV11-3 | .
TGTGCCAGCAGTTACAGGGCCACTGGAAACACCATATATTTT | CASSYRATGNTIYF | TRBJ1-3 | . | TRBV6-5 | .
TGCGCCAGCAAGCCAGGAGGGAGTACTGAAGCTTTCTTT | CASKPGGSTEAFF | TRBJ1-1 | . | TRBV10-1 | .
TGTGCCAGCTACCTGGGGGGGAACGGCTACACCTTC | CASYLGGNGYTF | TRBJ1-2 | . | TRBV28 | .